This TCR beta chain is drawn from a study of Ad26.COV2.S vaccination and SARS-CoV-2 variants. On the study more broadly: The COV1001 Ad26.COV2.S trial arm included the donor.

Study-wide findings and caveats: It was reported that spike-specific CD8+ and CD4+ T cell responses were substantially broad after vaccination. Using TCR breadth and depth analyses may have led to underestimated total T cell responses.

The treatment was: roughly 18 received Ad26.COV2.S at low or high dose, single or two shots; roughly five received placebo; per-sample allocation not given. Specimen acquisition occurred on day 63 following the initial vaccine or placebo injection. Whoever gave the sample was an adult aged 18-55 years in Boston. TCRdb's copy holds only in-frame clones and misses some; the assay was immunoSEQ multiplex PCR. The sample has approximately 420,000 clones, about nine tenths seen once. The length of the CDR3 is 13 residues. Germline-derived CDR1 and CDR2 are ENHRY and SYGVKD. V shed 7 bases and J shed 4 bases, with 11 bases lying between them. As regards this clone: Its specificity is unknown.

Here the sequenced sample was peripheral blood, taken in a trial of Ad26.COV2.S vaccine versus placebo. The clonotype comes from a person aged 18-60 years who received the Ad26.COV2.S COVID-19 vaccine or a placebo. The V and J genes are TRBV10-3 and TRBJ1-5; D gene uncertain. CDR3 region: CAITPGLNQPQHF. In DNA form, the CDR3 reads TGTGCCATCACTCCGGGCTTGAATCAGCCCCAGCATTTT.